The 23 T cell receptor beta chains below all came from one sample that was sequenced in a study of radiotherapy plus CTLA-4 blockade in lung cancer. Method: immunoSEQ multiplex PCR; TCRdb's copy keeps in-frame clones and lacks some. The repertoire holds approximately 100,000 clones, 82% seen once, with under 4% in the top ten. The input for sequencing was peripheral blood, taken from a patient treated with radiotherapy plus ipilimumab. The receptor set was obtained from a human donor with non-small cell lung cancer who had a partial response to radiotherapy plus ipilimumab.

CDR3 nucleotide sequence: TGTGCCAGCTCACCCGACAGGGAAGATGAGCAGTTCTTC. Amino acids: CASSPDREDEQFF. The chain links TRBV18 to TRBJ2-1, with 7 positions matching TRBD1. Germline V gene lookup returns CDR1 KGHSH and CDR2 LQKENI. With 3 bases clipped from V and 8 bases from J, the junction kept 4 bases outside the gene matches. The CDR3 length is 13 residues. Drawing the rest from reference TRBV18 and TRBJ2-1, the complete variable domain is NAGVMQNPRHLVRRRGQEARLRCSPMKGHSHVYWYRQLPEEGLKFMVYLQKENIIDESGMPKERFSAEFPKEGPSILRIQQVVRGDSAAYFCASSPDREDEQFFGPGTRLTVL.

The chain employs TRBV28 and TRBJ1-2, with a weak D call TRBD1 (6 bases). Germline CDR1 MDHEN, CDR2 SYDVKM. V was shortened by 2 bases and J by 5 bases, with 15 bases between the two germline ends. The CDR3 has 15 amino acids. The CDR3 DNA sequence: TGTGCCAGCAGTTTAGCAGGGGATAAGGCGTATGGCTACACCTTC. Its translation is CASSLAGDKAYGYTF.

The V gene is TRBV28, the J gene TRBJ2-5; perhaps TRBD2 as D (6 bases). V dropped 3 bases and J dropped 5 bases, with 10 bases sitting between them. CDR1 and CDR2 from the germline V gene are MDHEN and SYDVKM. This CDR3 contains 13 residues. In DNA form, the CDR3 reads TGTGCCAGCAGTTTCGGGAGTGCTGAGACCCAGTACTTC. As protein: CASSFGSAETQYF.

The chain joins TRBV27 to TRBJ2-2; D possibly corresponds to TRBD2 (7 bases). V shed 5 bases and J shed 2 bases, with 21 bases lying between them. The CDR3 spans 18 residues. Germline assignment: CDR1 MNHEY and CDR2 SMNVEV (reference sequence). This CDR3 reads CASSPTGGRGTNTGELFF. As DNA, the CDR3 is TGTGCCAGCAGTCCCACTGGGGGGCGGGGGACAAACACCGGGGAGCTGTTTTTT.

The chain carries TRBV7-3 and TRBJ1-1; D ambiguous. Germline loops: CDR1 SGHTA, CDR2 FQGTGA. This CDR3 is 13 amino acids long. V gave up 4 bases and J gave up 1 base, with 7 bases separating them. The CDR3 DNA reads as TGTGCCAGCAGCTCCGAGAGGAACACTGAAGCTTTCTTT. Its translation: CASSSERNTEAFF.

The chain employs TRBV14 and TRBJ2-3; a possible D gene is TRBD2 (6 bases). Germline CDR1 is SGHDN and CDR2 is FVKESK. Deletions cut 4 bases from V and 8 bases from J, with 13 bases between. This CDR3 region has 13 residues. In DNA form, the CDR3 reads TGTGCCAGCAGCCCCCGACTAGTTGGTACGCAGTATTTT. Protein sequence: CASSPRLVGTQYF. The full variable domain, rest sourced from reference TRBV14 and TRBJ2-3, is EAGVTQFPSHSVIEKGQTVTLRCDPISGHDNLYWYRRVMGKEIKFLLHFVKESKQDESGMPNNRFLAERTGGTYSTLKVQPAELEDSGVYFCASSPRLVGTQYFGPGTRLTVL.

V gene TRBV5-1 combines with J gene TRBJ2-2, with D hard to call. Germline V lookup: CDR1 SGHRS, CDR2 YFSETQ. The V and J ends lost 0 bases and 7 bases respectively, with 7 bases between them. The CDR3 has 13 residues. DNA for the CDR3: TGCGCCAGCAGCTTGGATAGTTTCGGGGAGCTGTTTTTT. Its translation: CASSLDSFGELFF. The whole variable domain, filled in from reference TRBV5-1 and TRBJ2-2, reads KAGVTQTPRYLIKTRGQQVTLSCSPISGHRSVSWYQQTPGQGLQFLFEYFSETQRNKGNFPGRFSGRQFSNSRSEMNVSTLELGDSALYLCASSLDSFGELFFGEGSRLTVL.

This clone was detected only once. The chain links TRBV11-3 to TRBJ1-2; the D is unclear. The V end lost 0 bases, the J end lost 8 bases, and 10 bases lay between the germline ends. This CDR3 has 13 amino acids. Germline V gene data show CDR1 as SGHNT and CDR2 as YENEEA. CDR3: CASSLDGDLGYTF. The CDR3 bases are TGTGCCAGCAGCTTAGACGGGGATCTGGGCTACACCTTC.

V usage is TRBV2 and J usage is TRBJ2-5; 9 nucleotides match TRBD1. With V trimmed by 6 bases and J by 5 bases, 4 bases remained unmatched. Germline loops: CDR1 SNHLY, CDR2 FYNNEI. The CDR3 is made up of 13 amino acids. In DNA, the CDR3 is TGTGCCAGCAGGGGACAGGGATGGGAGACCCAGTACTTC. Translated, it gives CASRGQGWETQYF.

This chain uses TRBV5-8 with TRBJ1-1; the D gene is possibly TRBD1 (5 bases). Germline V gene lookup returns CDR1 SGHTS and CDR2 YDEGEE. This CDR3 region has 14 residues. With 3 bases removed from V and 0 bases from J, the gap between germline ends came to 9 bases. The DNA for the CDR3 is TGTGCCAGCAGCTCCCGGGGGGTGAACACTGAAGCTTTCTTT. Translated, it gives CASSSRGVNTEAFF.

This sequence joins TRBV7-3 and TRBJ2-7, with TRBD1 matching 7 bases. The V gene's germline CDR1 is SGHTA and CDR2 FQGTGA. The CDR3 length is 15 residues. V lost 5 bases and J lost 2; bases outside the gene matches: 9. The CDR3 region has the DNA TGTGCCAGCAGCCAGAACCCCGGGACAGCCTACGAGCAGTACTTC. As protein: CASSQNPGTAYEQYF.

V usage is TRBV18 and J usage is TRBJ2-7; no firm D call. Germline values: CDR1 KGHSH, CDR2 LQKENI. Between the trimmed V and J ends, which lost 0 bases and 5 bases, there was a span of 11 bases. The CDR3 runs 14 residues. This chain's CDR3 is CASSPPSQFDEQYF. DNA of the CDR3: TGTGCCAGCTCACCACCGTCACAGTTCGACGAGCAGTACTTC.

The chain combines TRBV5-5 with TRBJ2-5, with 10 nucleotides matching TRBD1. With V trimmed by 3 bases and J by 5 bases, 7 bases remained unmatched. CDR1 is SGHKS, CDR2 YYEKEE, per germline (reference sequence). The length of the CDR3 is 15 residues. CDR3 residues: CASSSRGTGVETQYF. CDR3 DNA sequence: TGTGCCAGCAGCTCCCGAGGGACAGGGGTGGAGACCCAGTACTTC.

V usage is TRBV5-1 and J usage is TRBJ1-1; D is unclear. Trimming took 5 bases from V and 4 from J, leaving 15 bases between them. The CDR3 consists of 14 residues. Germline V lookup: CDR1 SGHRS, CDR2 YFSETQ. CDR3 region: CASRKEGFGTEAFF. CDR3 sequence (DNA): TGCGCCAGCAGAAAGGAGGGTTTCGGCACTGAAGCTTTCTTT.

The rearrangement joins TRBV7-2 to TRBJ2-7, with TRBD2 identical over 8 bases. This CDR3 has 14 amino acids. The J segment lost 3 bases and the V segment lost 3 bases, leaving 4 bases of the junction unmatched. Germline V gives CDR1 SGHTA, CDR2 FQGNSA. The CDR3 coding sequence is TGTGCCAGCAGCTTGGGACTAGGACGCTACGAGCAGTACTTC. Its protein product is CASSLGLGRYEQYF.

This clone has a handful of counts. Written as DNA, the CDR3 is TGTGCCAGCAGCTTTAGCGGGAGTGGATACGAGCAGTACTTC. Translating gives CASSFSGSGYEQYF. V and J are TRBV11-1 and TRBJ2-7; 9 bases agree with TRBD2. V lost 3 bases, J lost 4 bases, and 4 bases stayed unmatched. This CDR3 region has 14 residues. Germline CDR1 reads SGHAT; CDR2 reads FQDESV (reference sequence).

The chain joins TRBV6-4 to TRBJ2-3; 15 bases are a match to TRBD2. V shed 6 bases and J 4 bases; nucleotides not matched to a gene: 8. CDR3 length equals 17 residues. Per germline, CDR1 MRHNA and CDR2 SNTAGT. The CDR3: CASSKGLAGGGPDTQYF. DNA of the CDR3: TGTGCCAGCAGCAAGGGACTAGCGGGAGGAGGGCCAGATACGCAGTATTTT.

The chain couples TRBV5-1 to TRBJ2-1; 12 bases fit TRBD2. CDR3 length: 18 residues. J gave up 0 bases and V 2 bases, and 6 bases lay outside the gene matches. The germline V gene has CDR1 SGHRS and CDR2 YFSETQ. For the CDR3, the DNA is TGCGCCAGCAGCTTACTAGCGGGAGGACAAAGCTCCTACAATGAGCAGTTCTTC. Translating gives CASSLLAGGQSSYNEQFF.

This chain joins TRBV5-1 and TRBJ2-7; possibly TRBD1 for D (5 bases). The ends were cut back, 2 bases at V and 1 base at J, with 10 bases in the middle. CDR3 length: 14 residues. The V gene's germline CDR1 is SGHRS and CDR2 YFSETQ. CDR3 protein: CASSLQVSSYEQYF. DNA of the CDR3: TGCGCCAGCAGCTTACAGGTGTCGTCCTACGAGCAGTACTTC.

The rearrangement joins TRBV7-3 to TRBJ1-1; D gene ambiguous. Germline CDR1 is SGHTA and CDR2 is FQGTGA. CDR3 size: 13 residues. Deletions cut 3 bases from V and 11 bases from J, with 16 bases between. The CDR3 DNA reads as TGTGCCAGCAGCTTGGGCACCCTCTCCGAGGCTTTCTTT. It specifies CASSLGTLSEAFF.

V gene TRBV5-1 combines with J gene TRBJ2-7, with 9 bases identical to TRBD2. V shed 4 bases and J 2 bases; nucleotides not matched to a gene: 7. The CDR3 runs to 15 residues. Germline-derived CDR1 and CDR2 are SGHRS and YFSETQ. The CDR3, as DNA: TGCGCCAGCAGCGCGAGGACTAGCGAACCCTACGAGCAGTACTTC. Amino acids: CASSARTSEPYEQYF.

The CDR3 spells CASSLVGVEQFF. The CDR3 DNA sequence: TGTGCCAGCAGCTTAGTAGGGGTTGAGCAGTTCTTC. V usage is TRBV7-2 and J usage is TRBJ2-1, with TRBD1 as a possible D gene (5 bases). CDR1 and CDR2 from the germline V gene are SGHTA and FQGNSA. The CDR3 sequence is 12 residues long. The ends were cut back, 1 base at V and 9 bases at J, with 7 bases in the middle.

Regarding this clone: This sample includes further DNA sequences coding for the same CDR3. The chain recombines TRBV28 with TRBJ1-2; 9 bases map to TRBD1. The germline CDR1 and CDR2 sequences are MDHEN and SYDVKM. The CDR3 spans 13 residues. J was trimmed by 5 bases and V by 3 bases; bases with no gene match: 1. CDR3 loop: CASSLGQGYGYTF. The CDR3 DNA follows: TGTGCCAGCAGTTTGGGACAGGGATATGGCTACACCTTC.